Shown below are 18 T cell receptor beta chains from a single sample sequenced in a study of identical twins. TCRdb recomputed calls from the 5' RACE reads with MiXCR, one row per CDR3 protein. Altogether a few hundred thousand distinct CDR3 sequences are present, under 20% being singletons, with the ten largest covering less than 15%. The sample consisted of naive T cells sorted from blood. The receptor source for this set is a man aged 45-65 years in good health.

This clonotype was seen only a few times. The CDR3 sequence: CSAEGFAYEQFF. CDR3 nucleotide sequence: TGCAGTGCTGAGGGATTTGCATATGAGCAGTTCTTC. V usage is TRBV20-1 and J usage is TRBJ2-1; perhaps TRBD2 as D (5 bases). The CDR3 has 12 amino acids. V shed 5 bases and J shed 8 bases, with 13 bases lying between them. The germline V gene has CDR1 DFQATT and CDR2 SNEGSKA (reference sequence).

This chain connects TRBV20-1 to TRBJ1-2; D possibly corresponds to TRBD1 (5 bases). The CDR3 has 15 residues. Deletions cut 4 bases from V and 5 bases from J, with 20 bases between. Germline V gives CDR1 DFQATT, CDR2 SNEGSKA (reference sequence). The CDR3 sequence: CSANLDRGGWYGYTF. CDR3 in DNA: TGCAGTGCTAACCTCGACAGAGGTGGATGGTATGGCTACACCTTC.

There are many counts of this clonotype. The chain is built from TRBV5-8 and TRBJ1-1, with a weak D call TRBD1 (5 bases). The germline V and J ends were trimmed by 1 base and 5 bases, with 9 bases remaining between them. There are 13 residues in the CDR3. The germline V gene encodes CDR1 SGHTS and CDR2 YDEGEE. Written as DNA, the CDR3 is TGTGCCAGCAGCTTGCGGGGGAGAACTGAAGCTTTCTTT. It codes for CASSLRGRTEAFF.

The DNA for the CDR3 is TGCGCCAGCAGCTTGAGGCAGGGGGCGCGGTACGAGACCCAGTACTTC. Translation: CASSLRQGARYETQYF. The chain combines TRBV5-1 with TRBJ2-5; 8 nucleotides align to TRBD1. The CDR3 spans 16 residues. Unmatched junction bases numbered 10, after V lost 1 base and J lost 5 bases. CDR1 and CDR2 (germline): SGHRS, YFSETQ.

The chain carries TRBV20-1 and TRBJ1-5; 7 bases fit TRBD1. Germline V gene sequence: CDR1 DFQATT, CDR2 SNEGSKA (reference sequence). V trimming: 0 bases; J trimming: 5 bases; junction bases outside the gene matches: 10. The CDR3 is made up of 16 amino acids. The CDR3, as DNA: TGCAGTGCTAGAGATGGGGCGACAGGGTTCCATCAGCCCCAGCATTTT. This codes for CSARDGATGFHQPQHF.

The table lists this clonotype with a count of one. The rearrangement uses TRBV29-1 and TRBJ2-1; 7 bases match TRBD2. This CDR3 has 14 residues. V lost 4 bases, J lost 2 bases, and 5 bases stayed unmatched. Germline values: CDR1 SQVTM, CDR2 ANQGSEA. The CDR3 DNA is TGCAGCGTTGGGTGGGGGAGGGCCTACAATGAGCAGTTCTTC. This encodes CSVGWGRAYNEQFF.

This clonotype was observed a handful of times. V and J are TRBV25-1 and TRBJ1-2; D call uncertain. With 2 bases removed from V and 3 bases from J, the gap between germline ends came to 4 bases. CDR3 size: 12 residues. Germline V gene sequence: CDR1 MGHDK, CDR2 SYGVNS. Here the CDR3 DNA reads TGTGCCAGCAGTGAACACTACTATGGCTACACCTTC. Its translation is CASSEHYYGYTF.

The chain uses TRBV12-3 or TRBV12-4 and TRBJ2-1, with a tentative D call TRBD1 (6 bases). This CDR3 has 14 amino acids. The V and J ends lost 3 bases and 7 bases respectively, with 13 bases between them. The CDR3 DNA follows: TGTGCCAGCAGTTTCACAGGGAAGTGGAATGAGCAGTTCTTC. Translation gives CASSFTGKWNEQFF.

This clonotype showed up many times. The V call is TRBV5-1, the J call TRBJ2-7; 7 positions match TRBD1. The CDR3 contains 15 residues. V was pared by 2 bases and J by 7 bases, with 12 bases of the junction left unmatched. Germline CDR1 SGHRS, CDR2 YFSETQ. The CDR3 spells CASSFDRVGPSEQYF. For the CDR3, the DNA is TGCGCCAGCAGCTTTGACAGGGTAGGTCCCTCGGAGCAGTACTTC.

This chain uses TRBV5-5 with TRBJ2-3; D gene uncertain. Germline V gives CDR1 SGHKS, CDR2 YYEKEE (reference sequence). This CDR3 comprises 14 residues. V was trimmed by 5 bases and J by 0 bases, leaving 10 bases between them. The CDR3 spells CASRQDSSTDTQYF. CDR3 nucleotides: TGTGCCAGCAGACAAGACTCGAGCACAGATACGCAGTATTTT.

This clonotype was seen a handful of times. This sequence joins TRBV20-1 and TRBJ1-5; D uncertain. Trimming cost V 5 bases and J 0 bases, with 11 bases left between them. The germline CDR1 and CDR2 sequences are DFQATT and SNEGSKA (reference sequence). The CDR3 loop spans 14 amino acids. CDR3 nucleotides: TGCAGTGCTGTGGACCGAGATAGCAATCAGCCCCAGCATTTT. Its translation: CSAVDRDSNQPQHF.

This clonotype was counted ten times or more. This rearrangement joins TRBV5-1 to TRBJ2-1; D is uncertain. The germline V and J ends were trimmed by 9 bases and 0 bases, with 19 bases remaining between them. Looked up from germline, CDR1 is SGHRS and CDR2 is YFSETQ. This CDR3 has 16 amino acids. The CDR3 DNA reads TGCGCCACTGACTCAACGGGCGAGCCCTCCTACAATGAGCAGTTCTTC. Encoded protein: CATDSTGEPSYNEQFF.

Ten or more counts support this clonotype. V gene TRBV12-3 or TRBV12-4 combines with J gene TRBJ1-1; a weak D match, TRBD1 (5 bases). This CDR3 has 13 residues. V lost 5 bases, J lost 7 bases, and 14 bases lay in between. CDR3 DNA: TGTGCCAGCAGTCCGGGGCGGCGCCTTGAAGCTTTCTTT. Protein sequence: CASSPGRRLEAFF.

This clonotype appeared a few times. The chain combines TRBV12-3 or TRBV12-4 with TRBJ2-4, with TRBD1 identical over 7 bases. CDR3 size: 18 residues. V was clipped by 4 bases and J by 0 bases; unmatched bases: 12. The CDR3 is CASSSSYGQVLAKNIQYF. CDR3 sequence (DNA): TGTGCCAGCAGTTCCTCTTATGGACAGGTTCTAGCCAAAAACATTCAGTACTTC.

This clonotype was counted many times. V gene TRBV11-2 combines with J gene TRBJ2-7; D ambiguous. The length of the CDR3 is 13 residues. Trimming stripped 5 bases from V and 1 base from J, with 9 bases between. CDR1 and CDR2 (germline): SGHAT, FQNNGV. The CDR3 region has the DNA TGTGCCAGCAGCCCCGGTCTTTCCTACGAGCAGTACTTC. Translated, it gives CASSPGLSYEQYF. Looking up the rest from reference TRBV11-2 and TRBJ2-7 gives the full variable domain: EAGVAQSPRYKIIEKRQSVAFWCNPISGHATLYWYQQILGQGPKLLIQFQNNGVVDDSQLPKDRFSAERLKGVDSTLKIQPAKLEDSAVYLCASSPGLSYEQYFGPGTRLTVT.

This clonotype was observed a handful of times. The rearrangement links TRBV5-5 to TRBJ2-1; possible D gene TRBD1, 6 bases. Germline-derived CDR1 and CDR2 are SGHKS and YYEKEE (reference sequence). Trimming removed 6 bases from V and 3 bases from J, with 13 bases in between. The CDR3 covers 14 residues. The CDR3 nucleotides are TGTGCCAGCACTCCATGGACAGTCTACAATGAGCAGTTCTTC. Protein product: CASTPWTVYNEQFF.

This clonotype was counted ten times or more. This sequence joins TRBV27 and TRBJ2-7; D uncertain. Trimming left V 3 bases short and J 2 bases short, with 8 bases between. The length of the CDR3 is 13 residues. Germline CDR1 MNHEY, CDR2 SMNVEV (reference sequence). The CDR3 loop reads CASSFGAPYEQYF. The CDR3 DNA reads TGTGCCAGCAGTTTTGGCGCCCCCTACGAGCAGTACTTC.

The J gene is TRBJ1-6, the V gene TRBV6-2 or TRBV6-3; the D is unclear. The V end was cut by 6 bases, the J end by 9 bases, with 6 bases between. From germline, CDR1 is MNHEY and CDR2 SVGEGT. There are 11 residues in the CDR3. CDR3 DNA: TGTGCCAGCAGACAGTTTTCACCCCTCCACTTT. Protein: CASRQFSPLHF.